This TCR beta chain originates from a study of blood T cell repertoires in COVID-19. In the study overall: Nucleic acid was either cDNA or gDNA, and it came from T cells, B-cell-depleted T cells, or PBMCs.

Germline trimming cut 6 bases from V and 7 bases from J; bases unmatched to any gene: 6. CDR1 LNHDA and CDR2 SQIVND come from the germline V gene (reference sequence). This CDR3 has 14 amino acids. In the authors' methods: Quantification of nucleated cells was approximated via reference gene primer amplification. The method was immunoSEQ multiplex PCR; TCRdb's version includes in-frame clones alone and lacks a portion of them. V, J and clone size were drawn from that table, and D and trimming were deduced from the DNA. The repertoire includes some 240,000 clones, roughly 88% of them detected once, and roughly 1.4% sits in the top ten.

The chain is built from TRBV19 and TRBJ2-5, with TRBD2 matching 12 bases. This clonotype originated in a middle-aged woman who had recovered from COVID-19. Sequencing was performed on peripheral blood. CDR3 sequence: CASRTSGGPGTQYF. CDR3 coding DNA: TGTGCCAGTAGGACTAGCGGGGGCCCTGGGACCCAGTACTTC. Using reference TRBV19 and TRBJ2-5 for the parts outside the CDR3, the full variable domain is DGGITQSPKYLFRKEGQNVTLSCEQNLNHDAMYWYRQDPGQGLRLIYYSQIVNDFQKGDIAEGYSVSREKKESFPLTVTSAQKNPTAFYLCASRTSGGPGTQYFGPGTRLLVL.